Below are 13 T cell receptor beta chains sequenced from a single sample in a study of cytomegalovirus exposure and HLA in healthy donors. This PCR relied on a set of 60 Vbeta primers and 13 Jbeta primers. This table comes from immunoSEQ multiplex PCR, and its TCRdb copy is limited to in-frame clones, with some not included. The sample has roughly 160,000 clones; approximately 80% are singletons. The sequencing sample was made of PBMCs. Receptors originate from a man aged 25-45 years in good health and CMV-seronegative.

The CDR3: CASSSSLEIMNTEAFF. The CDR3 bases are TGTGCCAGCAGCTCTTCCTTAGAGATTATGAACACTGAAGCTTTCTTT. The chain has TRBV5-4 and TRBJ1-1; no reliable D call. Between the trimmed V and J ends, which lost 3 bases and 0 bases, there was a span of 15 bases. This CDR3 is 16 amino acids long. Germline V gene data show CDR1 as SGHNT and CDR2 as YYREEE (reference sequence). The whole variable domain, remainder taken from reference TRBV5-4 and TRBJ1-1, is ETGVTQSPTHLIKTRGQQVTLRCSSQSGHNTVSWYQQALGQGPQFIFQYYREEENGRGNFPPRFSGLQFPNYSSELNVNALELDDSALYLCASSSSLEIMNTEAFFGQGTRLTVV.

V and J are TRBV30 and TRBJ2-2; TRBD2 matches 10 bases. The CDR3 spans 15 residues. CDR1 is GTSNPN and CDR2 is SVGIG in the germline V gene (reference sequence). Germline trimming cut 2 bases from V and 7 bases from J; bases unmatched to any gene: 7. CDR3 loop: CAWSNSGGSIGELFF. The CDR3 region has the DNA TGTGCCTGGAGTAATAGCGGGGGGTCGATCGGGGAGCTGTTTTTT.

This chain links TRBV5-1 with TRBJ1-5; no firm D call. Trimming removed 4 bases from V and 4 bases from J, with 12 bases in between. Germline CDR1 and CDR2: SGHRS and YFSETQ. This CDR3 region has 14 residues. The CDR3 sequence is CASSPFGENQPQHF. CDR3 bases: TGCGCCAGCAGCCCCTTCGGGGAAAATCAGCCCCAGCATTTT.

The chain joins TRBV10-1 to TRBJ2-2; TRBD1 matches 7 bases. Germline V gene lookup returns CDR1 WNHNN and CDR2 SYGVQD (reference sequence). This CDR3 is built from 16 residues. Trimming cost V 3 bases and J 5 bases; bases outside gene matches: 9. The CDR3 spells CASSDTGVSGTGELFF. CDR3 DNA sequence: TGCGCCAGCAGTGACACAGGGGTATCGGGAACCGGGGAGCTGTTTTTT.

The chain joins TRBV12-2 to TRBJ2-1; the D segment call TRBD2 is taken from the table without a DNA check. TRBV12-2 counts as a pseudogene. The CDR3 extends over 19 amino acids. The CDR3 here is CASRPPWQRGPNPYNEQFF. The CDR3 bases are TGTGCAAGTCGCCCGCCGTGGCAGCGGGGGCCCAACCCCTACAATGAGCAGTTCTTC.

V and J are TRBV25-1 and TRBJ2-5; 7 nucleotides align to TRBD2. The end of the DNA is better explained by TRBJ2-7, so the J call may be wrong. Germline values: CDR1 MGHDK, CDR2 SYGVNS. The CDR3 is 13 amino acids. Here the CDR3 DNA reads TGTGCCAGCAGTGAATACGGGGGGTACGAGCAGTACTTC. This codes for CASSEYGGYEQYF.

This chain connects TRBV7-8 to TRBJ2-7; TRBD1 aligns across 12 bases. Germline CDR1 and CDR2: SGHVS and FQNEAQ. The CDR3 runs to 16 residues. V was clipped by 4 bases and J by 6 bases; unmatched bases: 10. CDR3 nucleotide sequence: TGTGCCAGCAGCTGGAGGTTGGGACAGGGGGCCGGCGAGCAGTACTTC. Its translation is CASSWRLGQGAGEQYF.

This chain links TRBV7-6 with TRBJ2-7; 7 nucleotides line up with TRBD1. This CDR3 is 15 amino acids long. Germline CDR1 is SGHVS and CDR2 is FNYEAQ. V shed 1 base, J shed 1 base, and the junction held 4 bases outside the gene matches. CDR3 nucleotides: TGTGCCAGCAGCTTAGAGGCAGGGGGTTCCTACGAGCAGTACTTC. Its translation is CASSLEAGGSYEQYF.

The chain uses TRBV4-3 and TRBJ1-1; D perhaps matches TRBD1 (6 bases). V was cut by 3 bases and J by 5 bases, with 16 bases left in between. This CDR3 is built from 15 residues. Per the germline V gene, CDR1 is LGHNA and CDR2 is YSLEER. This chain's CDR3 is CASSHSDRPGTEAFF. CDR3 DNA: TGCGCCAGCAGCCATAGTGACAGGCCAGGAACTGAAGCTTTCTTT.

J is TRBJ2-7 and V is TRBV4-1; possible D gene TRBD2, 6 bases. V lost 1 base to trimming and J lost 2 bases, with 15 bases between them. The CDR3 loop spans 16 amino acids. Germline assignment: CDR1 MGHRA and CDR2 YSYEKL. This CDR3 is CASSQGGAFSPYEQYF. CDR3 in DNA: TGCGCCAGCAGCCAAGGCGGGGCTTTTTCACCCTACGAGCAGTACTTC.

This sequence joins TRBV11-2 and TRBJ1-5, with D unresolved. Germline V lookup: CDR1 SGHAT, CDR2 FQNNGV. V lost 5 bases and J 2 bases, leaving 7 bases between the germline ends. The CDR3 is 13 amino acids. The CDR3 DNA reads TGTGCCAGCAGCAGAAGCGGCAATCAGCCCCAGCATTTT. It is translated as CASSRSGNQPQHF.

The rearrangement uses TRBV19 and TRBJ1-6; D is uncertain. Germline V CDR1 and CDR2: LNHDA, SQIVND (reference sequence). The CDR3 has 17 residues. The ends were cut back, 6 bases at V and 0 bases at J, with 15 bases in the middle. CDR3 protein: CASSLLTGSSYNSPLHF. Written as DNA, the CDR3 is TGTGCCAGTAGCCTACTGACGGGAAGCTCCTATAATTCACCCCTCCACTTT.

This chain links TRBV5-1 with TRBJ2-1, with 7 positions matching TRBD1. The junction had 8 bases not matched to a gene; V was cut back by 4 bases and J by 4 bases. Germline V gene sequence: CDR1 SGHRS, CDR2 YFSETQ. The CDR3 runs to 15 residues. DNA for the CDR3: TGCGCCAGCAGCCCGGAAGGGGGCGATTACAATGAGCAGTTCTTC. This sequence encodes CASSPEGGDYNEQFF.